These 2 T cell receptor beta chains were sequenced from one sample in a study of cytomegalovirus exposure and HLA in healthy donors. The PCR made use of 60 Vbeta and 13 Jbeta primers. The assay was immunoSEQ multiplex PCR, and TCRdb's table has in-frame clones only and misses some. The sample lists approximately 180,000 clones; 60% to 80% were seen once. The sequencing input was PBMCs. These receptors originate from a man aged 35 to 55 in good health and CMV-seropositive.

The chain has TRBV6-5 and TRBJ1-4, with D perhaps matching TRBD1 (6 bases). V was trimmed by 6 bases and J by 5 bases, leaving 13 bases between them. The germline V gene encodes CDR1 MNHEY and CDR2 SVGAGI. CDR3 length equals 14 residues. CDR3 region: CASSRGQINEKLFF. CDR3 in DNA: TGTGCCAGCAGCCGCGGACAGATAAATGAAAAACTGTTTTTT.

The gene calls are TRBV5-1 and TRBJ2-1, with D perhaps matching TRBD2 (5 bases). The V gene lost 1 base and the J gene lost 8 bases, with 13 bases spanning the gap. CDR1 SGHRS and CDR2 YFSETQ come from the germline V gene. The CDR3 spans 14 residues. The CDR3, as DNA: TGCGCCAGCAGCTTGTACGGAGGTGGCGATGAGCAGTTCTTC. This translates into CASSLYGGGDEQFF.